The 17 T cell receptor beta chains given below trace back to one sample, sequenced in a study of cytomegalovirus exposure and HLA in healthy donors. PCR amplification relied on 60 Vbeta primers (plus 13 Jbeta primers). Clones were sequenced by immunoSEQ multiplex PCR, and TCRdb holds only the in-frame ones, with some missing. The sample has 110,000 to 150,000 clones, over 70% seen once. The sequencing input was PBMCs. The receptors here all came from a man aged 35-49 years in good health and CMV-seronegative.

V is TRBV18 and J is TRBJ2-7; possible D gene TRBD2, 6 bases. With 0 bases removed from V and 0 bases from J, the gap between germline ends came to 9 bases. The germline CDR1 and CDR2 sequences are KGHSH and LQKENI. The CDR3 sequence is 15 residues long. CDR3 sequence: CASSPPGLASYEQYF. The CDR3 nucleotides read TGTGCCAGCTCACCACCGGGACTTGCCTCCTACGAGCAGTACTTC.

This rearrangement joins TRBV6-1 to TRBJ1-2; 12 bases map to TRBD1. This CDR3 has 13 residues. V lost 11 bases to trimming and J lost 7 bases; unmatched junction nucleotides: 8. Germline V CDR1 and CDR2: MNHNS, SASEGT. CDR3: CAGLGQGAGGYTF. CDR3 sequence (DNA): TGTGCCGGATTGGGACAGGGGGCAGGTGGCTACACCTTC.

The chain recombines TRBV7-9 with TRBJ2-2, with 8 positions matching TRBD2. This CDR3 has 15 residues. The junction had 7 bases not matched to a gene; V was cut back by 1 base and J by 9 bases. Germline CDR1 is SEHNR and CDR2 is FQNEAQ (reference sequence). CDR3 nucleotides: TGTGCCAGCAGCTTAGACGGGGGGGCGAAGCGGGAGCTGTTTTTT. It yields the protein CASSLDGGAKRELFF.

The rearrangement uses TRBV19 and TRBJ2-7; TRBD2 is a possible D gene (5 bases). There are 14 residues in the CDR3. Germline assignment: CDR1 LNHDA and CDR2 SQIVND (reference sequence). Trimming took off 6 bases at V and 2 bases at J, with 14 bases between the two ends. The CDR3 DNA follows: TGTGCCAGTAGCATGGGAGCTAGAGCCTACGAGCAGTACTTC. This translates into CASSMGARAYEQYF.

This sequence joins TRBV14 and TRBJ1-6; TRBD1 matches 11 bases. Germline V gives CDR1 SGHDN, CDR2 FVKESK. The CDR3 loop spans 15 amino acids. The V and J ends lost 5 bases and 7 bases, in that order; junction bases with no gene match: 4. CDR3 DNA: TGTGCCAGCAGCAAAGGACAGGGGGCGAATTCACCCCTCCACTTT. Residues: CASSKGQGANSPLHF.

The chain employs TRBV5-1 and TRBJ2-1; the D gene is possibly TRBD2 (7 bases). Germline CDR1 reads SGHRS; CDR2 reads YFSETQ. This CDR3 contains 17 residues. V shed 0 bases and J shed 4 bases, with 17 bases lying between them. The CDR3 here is CASSLGLGGGIYNEQFF. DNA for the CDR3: TGCGCCAGCAGCTTGGGGTTAGGGGGGGGCATTTACAATGAGCAGTTCTTC.

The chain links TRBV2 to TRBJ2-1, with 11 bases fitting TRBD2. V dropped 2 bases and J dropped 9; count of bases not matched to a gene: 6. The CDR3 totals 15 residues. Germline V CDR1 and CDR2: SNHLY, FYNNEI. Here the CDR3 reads CASSELTSGGGEQFF. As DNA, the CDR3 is TGTGCCAGCAGTGAATTAACTAGCGGGGGAGGTGAGCAGTTCTTC.

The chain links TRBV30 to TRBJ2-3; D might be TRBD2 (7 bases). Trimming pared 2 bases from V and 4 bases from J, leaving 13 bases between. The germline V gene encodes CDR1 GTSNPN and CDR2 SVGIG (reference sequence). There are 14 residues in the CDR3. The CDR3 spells CAWSTGGVADTQYF. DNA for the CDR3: TGTGCCTGGAGTACGGGGGGCGTCGCAGATACGCAGTATTTT. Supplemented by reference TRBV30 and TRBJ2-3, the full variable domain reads SQTIHQWPATLVQPVGSPLSLECTVEGTSNPNLYWYRQAAGRGLQLLFYSVGIGQISSEVPQNLSASRPQDRQFILSSKKLLLSDSGFYLCAWSTGGVADTQYFGPGTRLTVL.

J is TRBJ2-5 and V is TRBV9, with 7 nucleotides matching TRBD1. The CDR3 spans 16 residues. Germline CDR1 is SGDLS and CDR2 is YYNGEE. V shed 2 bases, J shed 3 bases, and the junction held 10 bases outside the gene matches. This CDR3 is CASSVAPGTAKETQYF. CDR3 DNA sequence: TGTGCCAGCAGCGTCGCCCCTGGGACAGCTAAAGAGACCCAGTACTTC.

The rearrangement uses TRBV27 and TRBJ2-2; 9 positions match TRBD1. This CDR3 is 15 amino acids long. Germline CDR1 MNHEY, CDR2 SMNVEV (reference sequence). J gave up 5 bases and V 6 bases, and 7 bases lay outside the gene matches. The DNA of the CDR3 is TGTGCCAGCAGGGCCGGGACAGGGTGGACCGGGGAGCTGTTTTTT. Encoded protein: CASRAGTGWTGELFF.

This CDR3 reads CASRAGQQETQYF. The CDR3 nucleotides read TGTGCCAGCAGGGCGGGACAGCAAGAGACCCAGTACTTC. The chain is built from TRBV27 and TRBJ2-5, with D possibly TRBD1 on 7 matching bases. The V end lost 6 bases, the J end lost 2 bases, and 10 bases lay between the germline ends. Germline CDR1 reads MNHEY; CDR2 reads SMNVEV (reference sequence). The CDR3 sequence is 13 residues long.

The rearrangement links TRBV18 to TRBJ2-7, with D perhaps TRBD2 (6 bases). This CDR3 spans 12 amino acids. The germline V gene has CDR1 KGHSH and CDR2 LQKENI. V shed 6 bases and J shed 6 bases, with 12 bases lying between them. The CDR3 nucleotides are TGTGCCAGCTCGGAGCTAGCGACCGAGCAGTACTTC. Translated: CASSELATEQYF.

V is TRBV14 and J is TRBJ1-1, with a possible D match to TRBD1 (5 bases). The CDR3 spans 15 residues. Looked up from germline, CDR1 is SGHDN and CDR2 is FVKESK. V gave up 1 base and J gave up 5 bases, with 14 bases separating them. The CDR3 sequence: CASSQAGLLGTEAFF. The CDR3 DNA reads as TGTGCCAGCAGCCAAGCGGGACTTTTGGGGACTGAAGCTTTCTTT.

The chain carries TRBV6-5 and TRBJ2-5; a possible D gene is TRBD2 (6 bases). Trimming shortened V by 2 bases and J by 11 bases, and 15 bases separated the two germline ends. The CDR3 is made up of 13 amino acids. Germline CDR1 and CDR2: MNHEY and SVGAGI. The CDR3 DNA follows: TGTGCCAGCAGTTACGCGGGGACCCCCTCGCAGTACTTC. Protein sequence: CASSYAGTPSQYF.

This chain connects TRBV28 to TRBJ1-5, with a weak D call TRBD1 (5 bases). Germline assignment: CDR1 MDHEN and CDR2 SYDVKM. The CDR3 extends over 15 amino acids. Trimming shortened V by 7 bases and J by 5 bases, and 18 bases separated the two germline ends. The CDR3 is CASTIGWGEDQPQHF. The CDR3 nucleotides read TGTGCCAGCACAATTGGATGGGGGGAGGATCAGCCCCAGCATTTT.

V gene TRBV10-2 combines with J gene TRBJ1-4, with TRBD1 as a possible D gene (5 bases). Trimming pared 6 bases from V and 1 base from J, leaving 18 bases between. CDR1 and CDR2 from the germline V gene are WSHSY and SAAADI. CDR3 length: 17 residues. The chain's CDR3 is CASRTHGRGETNEKLFF. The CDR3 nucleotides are TGCGCCAGCAGGACTCACGGGAGGGGAGAAACTAATGAAAAACTGTTTTTT.

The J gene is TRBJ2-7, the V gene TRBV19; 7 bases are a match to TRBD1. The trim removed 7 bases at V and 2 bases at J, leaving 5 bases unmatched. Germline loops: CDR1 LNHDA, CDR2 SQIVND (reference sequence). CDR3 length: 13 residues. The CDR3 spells CASIGQDTYEQYF. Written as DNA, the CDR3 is TGTGCCAGTATTGGACAGGACACCTACGAGCAGTACTTC.